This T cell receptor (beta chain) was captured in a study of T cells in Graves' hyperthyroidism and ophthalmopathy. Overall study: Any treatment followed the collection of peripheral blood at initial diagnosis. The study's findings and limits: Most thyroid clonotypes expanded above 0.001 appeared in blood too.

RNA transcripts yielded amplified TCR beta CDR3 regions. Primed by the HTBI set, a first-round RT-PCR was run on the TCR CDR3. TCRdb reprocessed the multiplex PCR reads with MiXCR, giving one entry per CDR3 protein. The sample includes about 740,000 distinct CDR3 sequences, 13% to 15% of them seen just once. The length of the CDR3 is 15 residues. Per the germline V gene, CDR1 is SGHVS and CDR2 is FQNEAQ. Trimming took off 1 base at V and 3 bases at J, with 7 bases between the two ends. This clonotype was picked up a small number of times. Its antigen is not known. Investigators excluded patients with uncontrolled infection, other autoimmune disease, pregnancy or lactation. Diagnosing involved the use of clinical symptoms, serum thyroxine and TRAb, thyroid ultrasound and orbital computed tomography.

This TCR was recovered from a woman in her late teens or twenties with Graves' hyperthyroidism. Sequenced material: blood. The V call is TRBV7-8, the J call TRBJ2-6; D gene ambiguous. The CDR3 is CASSLEGIGANVLTF. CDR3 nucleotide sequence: TGTGCCAGCAGCTTAGAAGGAATTGGGGCCAACGTCCTGACTTTC.